Shown below are 6 T cell receptor beta chains from a single sample sequenced in a study of post-analysis software for immune sequencing data. The study, taken as a whole, reports: When patients were compared with controls, 5 or 6 TRBV segments were more frequent, TRBV5-6, TRBV5-1 and TRBV20-1 among them.

Researchers reported that TCR beta cDNA libraries carried unique molecular identifiers. TCRdb re-called the PCR reads through MiXCR, storing one row per CDR3 protein. The sample consists of 250,000 to 300,000 distinct CDR3 sequences, 30% to 45% of them appearing once. No antigen has been assigned to these receptors. Sequencing used blood. The source of these receptors is a girl aged 5-17 years with multiple sclerosis.

This clonotype was seen ten or more times. The rearrangement joins TRBV27 to TRBJ1-4; a weak D match, TRBD1 (6 bases). Trimming shortened V by 8 bases and J by 0 bases, and 10 bases separated the two germline ends. The CDR3 is made up of 14 amino acids. CDR1 is MNHEY, CDR2 SMNVEV, per germline (reference sequence). CDR3 loop: CASAKGATNEKLFF. CDR3 DNA: TGTGCCAGCGCCAAGGGGGCAACTAATGAAAAACTGTTTTTT.

At least ten counts were recorded for this clonotype. This chain connects TRBV29-1 to TRBJ2-1, with D perhaps matching TRBD2 (7 bases). The CDR3 is 15 residues long. Germline CDR1 and CDR2: SQVTM and ANQGSEA. V was shortened by 0 bases and J by 3 bases, with 12 bases between the two germline ends. Written as DNA, the CDR3 is TGCAGCGTTGAAGAGGGAGGGGGGATCTACAATGAGCAGTTCTTC. It is translated as CSVEEGGGIYNEQFF.

As to this clonotype: This could be a read error, since a much larger clone is one nucleotide away. This chain joins TRBV6-7 and TRBJ1-2; D gene uncertain. TRBV6-7 is placed among ORFs of uncertain function. V was pared by 2 bases and J by 1 base, with 11 bases between. The CDR3 contains 15 residues. This chain's CDR3 is CASSYPRVVNYGYTF. DNA for the CDR3: TGTGCCAGCAGTTACCCGAGGGTAGTTAACTATGGCTACACCTTC.

V gene TRBV11-2 combines with J gene TRBJ2-1, with D tentatively TRBD1 (6 bases). V lost 2 bases, J lost 9 bases, and 17 bases lay in between. This CDR3 spans 15 amino acids. Germline assignment: CDR1 SGHAT and CDR2 FQNNGV. The CDR3 nucleotides read TGTGCCAGCAGCTTAACAGGGTATCAGAGCCGTGAGCAGTTCTTC. Translating it yields CASSLTGYQSREQFF.

This clonotype turned up a few times. The chain joins TRBV7-8 to TRBJ2-1; a weak D match, TRBD2 (6 bases). Trimming pared 8 bases from V and 10 bases from J, leaving 15 bases between. The CDR3 has 12 amino acids. CDR1 is SGHVS and CDR2 is FQNEAQ in the germline V gene. The CDR3 spells CASLTGGGEQFF. In nucleotides, the CDR3 is TGTGCCAGCTTGACCGGGGGTGGGGAGCAGTTCTTC.

This clonotype was recorded many times. The chain couples TRBV6-5 to TRBJ2-1; 11 bases agree with TRBD2. This CDR3 region has 19 residues. The germline CDR1 and CDR2 sequences are MNHEY and SVGAGI. J gave up 3 bases and V 2 bases, and 12 bases lay outside the gene matches. In nucleotides, the CDR3 is TGTGCCAGCAGTTACACCATAGCGGGGGGGAACCACCGCTACAATGAGCAGTTCTTC. It translates to CASSYTIAGGNHRYNEQFF.